This entry is about one T cell receptor beta chain. Its target is unknown. The CDR3 is made up of 14 amino acids. The germline V gene has CDR1 MNHEY and CDR2 SMNVEV (reference sequence). V was pared by 5 bases and J by 6 bases, with 10 bases of the junction left unmatched. These data are taken from a study of PD-1 blockade in classical Hodgkin lymphoma. The repertoire was sequenced with immunoSEQ multiplex PCR; TCRdb's copy has only in-frame clones and lacks some. The sample has approximately 80,000 clones; approximately 91% are singletons. Findings of the study overall: Those achieving complete response showed baseline diversity like newly diagnosed patients.

After autologous stem cell transplantation all patients relapsed, and prior brentuximab vedotin exposure differed between cohorts. The chain links TRBV27 to TRBJ2-7; the match to TRBD1 covers 7 bases. The receptor comes from a human donor with classical Hodgkin lymphoma. Sequenced here: peripheral blood mononuclear cells (PBMCs), sampled at baseline. The CDR3 is CASSPGQRRAEQYF. The CDR3 DNA is TGTGCCAGCAGTCCGGGACAGAGGCGAGCCGAGCAGTACTTC.